One and the same sample provided the 3 T cell receptor beta chains below, sequenced in a study of T-cell reconstitution after alpha-beta-depleted transplantation in children. Preparing the TCRbeta library involved the use of unique molecular identifiers. TCRdb independently ran MiXCR on the PCR reads; one entry per CDR3 protein. This sample yields around 370,000 distinct CDR3 sequences, of which 10% are seen a single time; approximately 2.3% belongs to the top ten. The sample was PBMCs from the stem cell graft donor, taken from the stem cell graft. The receptors shown here come from a human donor who donated a stem cell graft to a child with acute lymphoblastic leukemia.

CDR3 sequence reads: CASSPGTSDYEQYF. CDR3 sequence (DNA): TGTGCCAGCAGCCCCGGGACTAGCGACTACGAGCAGTACTTC. The rearrangement links TRBV3-1 to TRBJ2-7, with TRBD2 matching over 10 bases. The germline CDR1 and CDR2 sequences are LGHDT and YNNKEL (reference sequence). Trimming removed 4 bases from V and 3 bases from J; junction bases left unmatched: 3. This CDR3 is 14 amino acids long.

This clonotype was found a few times. The CDR3 DNA reads as TGTGCCAGCAGTTACTCCCGGCAGGGGTTGGATTCACCCCTCCACTTT. Protein sequence: CASSYSRQGLDSPLHF. The chain links TRBV6-5 to TRBJ1-6; tentatively, D is TRBD1 (6 bases). Germline values: CDR1 MNHEY, CDR2 SVGAGI. V lost 0 bases and J 8 bases, leaving 14 bases between the germline ends. This CDR3 region has 16 residues.

This clonotype occurred a few times. The chain employs TRBV4-1 and TRBJ1-1, with a tentative D call TRBD1 (6 bases). Trimming stripped 2 bases from V and 4 bases from J, with 14 bases between. Germline V gene data show CDR1 as MGHRA and CDR2 as YSYEKL. The CDR3 length is 15 residues. CDR3 loop: CASSQPSQGSTEAFF. The CDR3 DNA is TGCGCCAGCAGCCAACCATCCCAGGGGAGCACTGAAGCTTTCTTT.